This record concerns one T cell receptor beta chain sequence. Its matching antigen is unknown. The TCR beta library used iRepertoire HTBI primers with Arm-PCR amplification of CDR3. MiXCR, run by TCRdb on the multiplex PCR reads, gives a single entry per CDR3 protein. This sample has about 400,000 distinct CDR3 sequences, with 15% found just once. The sample belongs to a study of regulatory T cells in long-lasting Graves disease. There are 19 residues in the CDR3. Per the germline V gene, CDR1 is LGHDT and CDR2 is YNNKEL (reference sequence). V lost 3 bases and J 0 bases, leaving 21 bases between the germline ends. Study results and caveats: Newly diagnosed disease favored TRBV20-1 and TRBJ2-1 over persistent disease.

Time point meaning: newly diagnosed GD, antithyroid drugs for less than 3 months. With RNA extracted from PBMCs as input, the TCR library was made. Graves' disease diagnosis followed American Thyroid Association guidelines. The data were also submitted as part of a second study, on T cells in Graves' hyperthyroidism and ophthalmopathy. From that second work: Patients counted as stable if ophthalmopathy did not develop within 18 months. The authors' 13 V-J model separated ophthalmopathy from stable hyperthyroidism.

Sample: peripheral blood mononuclear cells (PBMCs), taken at new diagnosis, from a patient treated with antithyroid drugs. The chain has TRBV3-1 and TRBJ1-3, with TRBD1 as a possible D gene (5 bases). This receptor was obtained from a woman aged 40 to 50 with Graves disease. CDR3 protein: CASSHTGVGTVHSGNTIYF. Written as DNA, the CDR3 is TGTGCCAGCAGCCATACAGGCGTTGGGACGGTTCACTCTGGAAACACCATATATTTT. Filled out from reference TRBV3-1 and TRBJ1-3, the complete variable domain reads DTAVSQTPKYLVTQMGNDKSIKCEQNLGHDTMYWYKQDSKKFLKIMFSYNNKELIINETVPNRFSPKSPDKAHLNLHINSLELGDSAVYFCASSHTGVGTVHSGNTIYFGEGSWLTVV.